The 10 T cell receptor beta chains below were found in one sample sequenced in a study of shared clonotypes between healthy human individuals. Clones were sequenced by immunoSEQ multiplex PCR, and TCRdb holds only the in-frame ones, with some missing. The sample records nearly 750,000 clones, just under 75% being singletons. The source material was memory CD4+ T cells sorted from blood. Subset defined: CD45RA-negative fraction. The receptors here all came from a woman aged 25 to 45 in good health.

The rearrangement links TRBV10-3 to TRBJ2-2, with D possibly TRBD1 on 6 matching bases. The CDR3 length is 12 residues. Trimming took off 5 bases at V and 5 bases at J, with 6 bases between the two ends. CDR1 and CDR2 (germline): ENHRY, SYGVKD. The CDR3 nucleotides are TGTGCCATCAGTCAGGGGACCGGGGAGCTGTTTTTT. Encoded protein: CAISQGTGELFF.

V gene TRBV29-1 combines with J gene TRBJ1-4; D perhaps matches TRBD1 (6 bases). This CDR3 has 15 amino acids. CDR1 is SQVTM and CDR2 is ANQGSEA in the germline V gene. V was shortened by 3 bases and J by 0 bases, with 11 bases between the two germline ends. CDR3 in amino acids: CSVEDRAATNEKLFF. For the CDR3, the DNA is TGCAGCGTTGAGGACAGAGCTGCAACTAATGAAAAACTGTTTTTT.

This sequence joins TRBV5-8 and TRBJ1-5; D is undetermined. V was trimmed by 2 bases and J by 1 base, leaving 1 base between them. Germline V gives CDR1 SGHTS, CDR2 YDEGEE. The CDR3 totals 12 residues. The CDR3 loop is CASSFSNQPQHF. CDR3 nucleotide sequence: TGTGCCAGCAGCTTCAGCAATCAGCCCCAGCATTTT.

The rearrangement links TRBV28 to TRBJ2-2; D is unclear. Looked up from germline, CDR1 is MDHEN and CDR2 is SYDVKM. V was clipped by 3 bases and J by 13 bases, with 12 bases between them. The CDR3 is 12 residues long. The CDR3 protein is CASSLGPRMLFF. Written as DNA, the CDR3 is TGTGCCAGCAGTTTGGGCCCCCGGATGCTGTTTTTT.

Concerning this clone itself: The sample has other DNA sequences that encode this CDR3 too. The chain couples TRBV5-1 to TRBJ2-2; no reliable D call. V gave up 0 bases and J gave up 3 bases, with 3 bases separating them. The CDR3 is 13 residues long. In germline, CDR1 is SGHRS, CDR2 YFSETQ. In DNA, the CDR3 is TGCGCCAGCAGCTTGGACGACACCGGGGAGCTGTTTTTT. It codes for CASSLDDTGELFF.

The CDR3 DNA is TGTGCCAGCAGTGATCAGGGAACAGATACGCAGTATTTT. Translating gives CASSDQGTDTQYF. The chain uses TRBV6-1 and TRBJ2-3; D perhaps matches TRBD1 (5 bases). Germline V lookup: CDR1 MNHNS, CDR2 SASEGT. The germline V and J ends were trimmed by 3 bases and 3 bases, with 7 bases remaining between them. This CDR3 spans 13 amino acids.

Written as DNA, the CDR3 is TGTGCCAGCAGCCCGACACCGCAGGGGGCTGAAGCTTTCTTT. Translated, it gives CASSPTPQGAEAFF. The chain couples TRBV9 to TRBJ1-1; TRBD1 aligns across 7 bases. With 4 bases clipped from V and 6 bases from J, the junction kept 9 bases outside the gene matches. This CDR3 is 14 amino acids long. Germline loops: CDR1 SGDLS, CDR2 YYNGEE.

This clone showed up many times. This chain connects TRBV2 to TRBJ1-2; maybe TRBD1 (5 bases). The CDR3 has 14 amino acids. Trimming shortened V by 4 bases and J by 4 bases, and 13 bases separated the two germline ends. CDR1 is SNHLY, CDR2 FYNNEI, per germline. This CDR3 is CASSGAGESYGYTF. DNA of the CDR3: TGTGCCAGCAGTGGGGCGGGGGAAAGCTATGGCTACACCTTC.

The V gene is TRBV9, the J gene TRBJ1-3, with unresolved D. CDR1 is SGDLS, CDR2 YYNGEE, per germline. Trimming pared 3 bases from V and 0 bases from J, leaving 10 bases between. The CDR3 totals 15 residues. DNA for the CDR3: TGTGCCAGCAGCGCCAGACTCAGCTCTGGAAACACCATATATTTT. Encoded protein: CASSARLSSGNTIYF.

This chain uses TRBV23-1 with TRBJ2-2; 7 bases line up with TRBD1. TRBV23-1 is an ORF; its function is uncertain. The length of the CDR3 is 17 residues. Unmatched junction bases numbered 9, after V lost 1 base and J lost 4 bases. In DNA, the CDR3 is TGCGCCAGCAGTCAATTGGGTATAGGGGACAGCACCGGGGAGCTGTTTTTT. Amino acids: CASSQLGIGDSTGELFF.